This entry lists 29 T cell receptor beta chains sequenced from one sample in a study of early T cells in non-severe SARS-CoV-2 infection. TCRdb re-called the 5' RACE reads with MiXCR, one entry per CDR3 protein. The repertoire holds 29,000 or so distinct CDR3 sequences, about 5% seen once, with more than 10% in the top ten. The sample was whole blood. The receptors were gathered from an adult who was a healthcare worker with PCR-confirmed SARS-CoV-2 infection or an uninfected control (not recorded which).

This clonotype is categorized as medium-sized. This sequence joins TRBV9 and TRBJ2-5; 10 bases line up with TRBD1. CDR1 and CDR2 from the germline V gene are SGDLS and YYNGEE. J gave up 0 bases and V 0 bases, and 5 bases lay outside the gene matches. The CDR3 totals 17 residues. In DNA form, the CDR3 reads TGTGCCAGCAGCGTAGGGGACAGGGGCCGGAACCAAGAGACCCAGTACTTC. It specifies CASSVGDRGRNQETQYF.

The sample holds many counts of this clonotype. The V gene is TRBV6-5, the J gene TRBJ1-1; no definite D call. CDR3 length equals 15 residues. The V end lost 7 bases, the J end lost 0 bases, and 15 bases lay between the germline ends. In germline, CDR1 is MNHEY, CDR2 SVGAGI. CDR3 DNA sequence: TGTGCCAGCAAAAGGAGGCGGGAATTGAACACTGAAGCTTTCTTT. Translated, it gives CASKRRRELNTEAFF.

This clonotype was recorded at least ten times. CDR3 DNA sequence: TGCGCCAGCAGCCAAGAGCACAACTCTGGGGCCAACGTCCTGACTTTC. This sequence encodes CASSQEHNSGANVLTF. The chain joins TRBV4-1 to TRBJ2-6; D gene uncertain. The CDR3 is made up of 16 amino acids. Trimming removed 0 bases from V and 0 bases from J, with 6 bases in between. Germline CDR1 reads MGHRA; CDR2 reads YSYEKL.

This clonotype came up many times. The chain is built from TRBV20-1 and TRBJ2-2; 7 bases agree with TRBD1. This CDR3 comprises 14 residues. After removal of 2 bases from V and 6 bases from J, the junction contained 6 bases not matched to a gene. The germline V gene encodes CDR1 DFQATT and CDR2 SNEGSKA (reference sequence). The CDR3, as DNA: TGCAGTGCTAGACTATTTACAGGGGCCGGGGAGCTGTTTTTT. Its translation is CSARLFTGAGELFF.

This clonotype has at least ten counts. The chain couples TRBV3-1 to TRBJ2-7, with D perhaps being TRBD1 or TRBD2 (5 bases each). Trimming pared 1 base from V and 0 bases from J, leaving 13 bases between. The CDR3 loop spans 16 amino acids. Per the germline V gene, CDR1 is LGHDT and CDR2 is YNNKEL (reference sequence). As DNA, the CDR3 is TGTGCCAGCAGCCAAGGTGGGGGTATGGCCTCCTACGAGCAGTACTTC. Encoded protein: CASSQGGGMASYEQYF.

This clonotype has ten or more counts. The rearrangement uses TRBV7-2 and TRBJ1-5, with 7 bases that match TRBD1. This CDR3 has 18 amino acids. V dropped 1 base and J dropped 2; count of bases not matched to a gene: 11. From germline, CDR1 is SGHTA and CDR2 FQGNSA. This chain's CDR3 is CASSLGQGGRVGNQPQHF. DNA of the CDR3: TGTGCCAGCAGCTTAGGACAGGGCGGGAGAGTTGGCAATCAGCCCCAGCATTTT.

This clonotype was seen at least ten times. The rearrangement uses TRBV20-1 and TRBJ2-7, with TRBD2 matching 10 bases. This CDR3 region has 14 residues. Germline-derived CDR1 and CDR2 are DFQATT and SNEGSKA (reference sequence). V was pared by 6 bases and J by 5 bases, with 10 bases of the junction left unmatched. CDR3 sequence (DNA): TGCAGTGCCGTGATAGCGGGGGGAGCCCACGAGCAGTACTTC. This codes for CSAVIAGGAHEQYF.

The sample holds many counts of this clonotype. The chain is built from TRBV20-1 and TRBJ1-1, with no clear D. CDR3 length: 13 residues. Germline V gene sequence: CDR1 DFQATT, CDR2 SNEGSKA (reference sequence). Trimming pared 0 bases from V and 13 bases from J, leaving 18 bases between. Here the CDR3 reads CSARDMAQVGVFF. The CDR3 DNA follows: TGCAGTGCTAGAGATATGGCCCAGGTTGGGGTTTTCTTT.

This clonotype was counted only a few times. This chain joins TRBV5-1 and TRBJ2-3; D remains unclear. Germline V gene lookup returns CDR1 SGHRS and CDR2 YFSETQ. The V and J ends lost 4 bases and 2 bases respectively, with 11 bases between them. The CDR3 loop spans 14 amino acids. CDR3 in amino acids: CASSLRSFTDTQYF. In DNA, the CDR3 is TGCGCCAGCAGCCTTAGAAGCTTCACAGATACGCAGTATTTT. The full variable domain, completed using reference TRBV5-1 and TRBJ2-3, is KAGVTQTPRYLIKTRGQQVTLSCSPISGHRSVSWYQQTPGQGLQFLFEYFSETQRNKGNFPGRFSGRQFSNSRSEMNVSTLELGDSALYLCASSLRSFTDTQYFGPGTRLTVL.

This clonotype has at least ten counts. V usage is TRBV29-1 and J usage is TRBJ1-2; D not resolved. The CDR3 contains 12 residues. In germline, CDR1 is SQVTM, CDR2 ANQGSEA. Trimming removed 7 bases at V and 3 bases at J, with 12 bases between. This CDR3 reads CSARQADYGYTF. DNA for the CDR3: TGCAGCGCCCGTCAGGCAGACTATGGCTACACCTTC.

Ten or more counts support this clonotype. This chain joins TRBV7-8 and TRBJ1-5; D not certain. Germline assignment: CDR1 SGHVS and CDR2 FQNEAQ. The CDR3 contains 12 residues. V was trimmed by 1 base and J by 8 bases, leaving 6 bases between them. The CDR3 here is CASSLEKEPQHF. DNA for the CDR3: TGTGCCAGCAGCTTAGAGAAGGAGCCCCAGCATTTT.

This clonotype came up a few times. The V gene is TRBV7-8, the J gene TRBJ2-7; the D gene is possibly TRBD2 (5 bases). Germline V gene sequence: CDR1 SGHVS, CDR2 FQNEAQ. This CDR3 is built from 14 residues. V shed 5 bases and J shed 4 bases, with 15 bases lying between them. CDR3 nucleotides: TGTGCCAGCAGCGTAGGCCTCGGGGATTACGAGCAGTACTTC. This encodes CASSVGLGDYEQYF.

This clonotype was seen many times. This chain links TRBV7-2 with TRBJ2-4; 12 nucleotides line up with TRBD2. Germline V lookup: CDR1 SGHTA, CDR2 FQGNSA. V lost 5 bases, J lost 5 bases, and 10 bases stayed unmatched. This CDR3 spans 17 amino acids. The CDR3 loop is CASSRSPSGRAENIQYF. The CDR3 region has the DNA TGTGCCAGCAGCCGGTCGCCTAGCGGGAGGGCCGAAAACATTCAGTACTTC. Full variable domain (remainder filled in from reference TRBV7-2 and TRBJ2-4): GAGVSQSPSNKVTEKGKDVELRCDPISGHTALYWYRQSLGQGLEFLIYFQGNSAPDKSGLPSDRFSAERTGGSVSTLTIQRTQQEDSAVYLCASSRSPSGRAENIQYFGAGTRLSVL.

This clonotype has at least ten counts. The genes are TRBV6-5 and TRBJ2-7, with 8 bases aligning to TRBD2. With V trimmed by 5 bases and J by 4 bases, 7 bases remained unmatched. The CDR3 length is 14 residues. CDR1 and CDR2 (germline): MNHEY, SVGAGI. CDR3: CASSPSGRLYEQYF. For the CDR3, the DNA is TGTGCCAGCAGTCCGAGCGGGAGATTATACGAGCAGTACTTC.

Only a few counts were recorded for this clonotype. This CDR3 is CASSTSHLGRANEQFF. In DNA, the CDR3 is TGCGCCAGCAGTACTTCACACCTCGGACGAGCCAATGAGCAGTTCTTC. The V and J genes are TRBV10-1 and TRBJ2-1, with D uncertain. The CDR3 runs to 16 residues. The V gene's germline CDR1 is WNHNN and CDR2 SYGVQD (reference sequence). Trimming took off 5 bases at V and 6 bases at J, with 20 bases between the two ends.

This chain links TRBV20-1 with TRBJ2-2, with D perhaps assigned TRBD1 or TRBD2 (5 bases each). Germline CDR1 and CDR2: DFQATT and SNEGSKA (reference sequence). Trimming took off 3 bases at V and 5 bases at J, with 16 bases between the two ends. This CDR3 is built from 15 residues. The CDR3 here is CSASDPSEGTGELFF. In DNA form, the CDR3 reads TGCAGTGCTAGTGATCCCTCCGAGGGGACCGGGGAGCTGTTTTTT.

This chain links TRBV20-1 with TRBJ2-7; 9 bases are a match to TRBD1. Germline assignment: CDR1 DFQATT and CDR2 SNEGSKA (reference sequence). J was trimmed by 7 bases and V by 5 bases; bases with no gene match: 12. The CDR3 runs 14 residues. The CDR3 DNA is TGCAGTGCTGGAACCGGGACAGGGCCGAGGGAGCAGTACTTC. Residues: CSAGTGTGPREQYF.

The chain links TRBV11-2 to TRBJ2-3; TRBD2 matches at 12 bases. Germline V lookup: CDR1 SGHAT, CDR2 FQNNGV. This CDR3 spans 16 amino acids. Trimming removed 3 bases from V and 3 bases from J; junction bases left unmatched: 4. The chain's CDR3 is CASSFAGTSGTDTQYF. DNA of the CDR3: TGTGCCAGCAGCTTTGCCGGGACTAGCGGGACAGATACGCAGTATTTT.

This clonotype was seen a handful of times. V gene TRBV14 combines with J gene TRBJ2-6; D is ambiguous. There are 16 residues in the CDR3. Per germline, CDR1 SGHDN and CDR2 FVKESK. V lost 1 base and J lost 0, with 7 bases in between. In nucleotides, the CDR3 is TGTGCCAGCAGCCAAGTCAGGTCCTCTGGGGCCAACGTCCTGACTTTC. The encoded protein is CASSQVRSSGANVLTF.

This clonotype has at least ten counts. The chain carries TRBV28 and TRBJ2-7; D not certain. Germline CDR1 is MDHEN and CDR2 is SYDVKM. The V end was cut by 6 bases, the J end by 3 bases, with 12 bases between. This CDR3 comprises 13 residues. The CDR3 DNA reads TGTGCCAGCAGCCCACAGAGTCTCTACGAGCAGTACTTC. This encodes CASSPQSLYEQYF. Based on the CDR3 plus reference TRBV28 and TRBJ2-7, the full variable domain is DVKVTQSSRYLVKRTGEKVFLECVQDMDHENMFWYRQDPGLGLRLIYFSYDVKMKEKGDIPEGYSVSREKKERFSLILESASTNQTSMYLCASSPQSLYEQYFGPGTRLTVT.

This clonotype was seen repeatedly, ten times or more. V usage is TRBV12-3 or TRBV12-4 and J usage is TRBJ2-1; 13 bases fit TRBD2. The CDR3 has 18 amino acids. J was trimmed by 6 bases and V by 1 base; bases with no gene match: 9. CDR3 nucleotide sequence: TGTGCCAGCAGTTTAGGGGGACTAGCGGGAACGAGGGTCAATGAGCAGTTCTTC. Translation gives CASSLGGLAGTRVNEQFF.

This clonotype was counted many times. This chain connects TRBV20-1 to TRBJ1-6, with 10 nucleotides matching TRBD1. Germline V CDR1 and CDR2: DFQATT, SNEGSKA (reference sequence). This CDR3 has 16 amino acids. The V and J ends lost 3 bases and 9 bases, in that order; junction bases with no gene match: 11. CDR3 DNA: TGCAGTGCTAGGCAACCCGGGACAGGGGATAGTTCACCCCTCCACTTT. Protein: CSARQPGTGDSSPLHF.

This clonotype was seen repeatedly, ten times or more. J is TRBJ2-3 and V is TRBV20-1; 10 bases agree with TRBD2. The J segment lost 2 bases and the V segment lost 6 bases, leaving 8 bases of the junction unmatched. The V gene's germline CDR1 is DFQATT and CDR2 SNEGSKA (reference sequence). The CDR3 loop spans 15 amino acids. The CDR3 protein is CSATSSGRSTDTQYF. The CDR3 DNA reads as TGCAGTGCAACCTCTAGCGGGAGATCCACAGATACGCAGTATTTT.

This clonotype was seen many times. The rearrangement joins TRBV7-6 to TRBJ2-3, with 10 bases aligning to TRBD2. The CDR3 has 14 residues. The germline CDR1 and CDR2 sequences are SGHVS and FNYEAQ. Germline trimming cut 1 base from V and 5 bases from J; bases unmatched to any gene: 0. The CDR3 nucleotides read TGTGCCAGCAGCTTAGTAGCGGGAGGAGATACGCAGTATTTT. Encoded protein: CASSLVAGGDTQYF.

In its sample, this clonotype ranks as medium-sized. The chain links TRBV5-1 to TRBJ1-1; 8 bases are a match to TRBD1. The CDR3 contains 15 residues. Germline CDR1 is SGHRS and CDR2 is YFSETQ. After removal of 4 bases from V and 1 base from J, the junction contained 6 bases not matched to a gene. This CDR3 reads CASSPRTGSNTEAFF. The CDR3 DNA sequence: TGCGCCAGCAGCCCCCGGACAGGGTCGAACACTGAAGCTTTCTTT.

V is TRBV30 and J is TRBJ1-6, with no clear D. This CDR3 region has 13 residues. The germline V gene has CDR1 GTSNPN and CDR2 SVGIG (reference sequence). Trimming stripped 3 bases from V and 7 bases from J, with 10 bases between. Here the CDR3 reads CAWSGLGNSPLHF. CDR3 DNA sequence: TGTGCCTGGAGCGGGTTGGGGAATTCACCCCTCCACTTT.

This clonotype was observed many times. The chain couples TRBV9 to TRBJ1-4, with D uncertain. V lost 4 bases and J 5 bases, leaving 18 bases between the germline ends. The CDR3 extends over 16 amino acids. Germline lookup yields CDR1 SGDLS and CDR2 YYNGEE. The DNA for the CDR3 is TGTGCCAGCAGCTCCGGGGTTGAGCTCGGCAATGAAAAACTGTTTTTT. The encoded protein is CASSSGVELGNEKLFF.

This clonotype was seen more than once but under ten times. This chain links TRBV20-1 with TRBJ2-7; D gene unclear. This CDR3 has 14 amino acids. The V end was cut by 7 bases, the J end by 0 bases, with 16 bases between. The germline V gene has CDR1 DFQATT and CDR2 SNEGSKA (reference sequence). The CDR3 coding sequence is TGCAGTGTCGTCGACAAAATCATCTCCTACGAGCAGTACTTC. It yields the protein CSVVDKIISYEQYF.

This clonotype came up many times. The chain uses TRBV7-2 and TRBJ2-4; 8 positions agree with TRBD1. The CDR3 sequence is 16 residues long. CDR1 and CDR2 from the germline V gene are SGHTA and FQGNSA. The ends lost 3 bases at V and 3 bases at J; junction bases unmatched: 7. The CDR3 protein is CASSLEQGGGKNIQYF. The CDR3 DNA follows: TGTGCCAGCAGCTTGGAACAGGGGGGAGGCAAAAACATTCAGTACTTC.